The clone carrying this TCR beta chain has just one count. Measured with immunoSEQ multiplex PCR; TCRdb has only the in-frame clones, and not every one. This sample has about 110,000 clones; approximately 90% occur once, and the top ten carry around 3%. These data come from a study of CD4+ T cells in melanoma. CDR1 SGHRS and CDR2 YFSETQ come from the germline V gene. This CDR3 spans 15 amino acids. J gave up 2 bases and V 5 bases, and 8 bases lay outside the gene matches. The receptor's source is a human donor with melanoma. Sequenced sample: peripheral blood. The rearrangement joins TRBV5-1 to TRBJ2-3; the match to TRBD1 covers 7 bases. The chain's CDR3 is CASSQSGQPTDTQYF. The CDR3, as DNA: TGCGCCAGCAGTCAATCGGGACAGCCCACAGATACGCAGTATTTT.